These 15 T cell receptor beta chains came from one sample sequenced in a study of OX40 agonist ivuxolimab in advanced cancers. Sequenced by immunoSEQ multiplex PCR; TCRdb stores in-frame clones only, minus some. The sample includes more than 50,000 clones, roughly 90% seen only once; the top ten take 10% to 15%. The sequencing here drew on CD4+ or CD8+ T cells sorted from blood, taken in a trial of the OX40 agonist ivuxolimab. The source of these receptors is an adult with an advanced solid tumor such as melanoma, head and neck, liver or kidney cancer.

V usage is TRBV7-9 and J usage is TRBJ2-3; D unclear. CDR3 length: 13 residues. Germline CDR1 reads SEHNR; CDR2 reads FQNEAQ (reference sequence). Trimming left V 1 base short and J 4 bases short, with 6 bases between. The CDR3 loop reads CASSLEGADTQYF. DNA for the CDR3: TGTGCCAGCAGCTTAGAGGGCGCAGATACGCAGTATTTT.

Only one count was recorded for this clone. This chain connects TRBV7-9 to TRBJ2-5; D unresolved. Deletions cut 5 bases from V and 4 bases from J, with 11 bases between. Germline CDR1 and CDR2: SEHNR and FQNEAQ (reference sequence). The length of the CDR3 is 13 residues. The CDR3 DNA reads as TGTGCCAGCAGCCCCCCCCTAAGAGAGACCCAGTACTTC. This codes for CASSPPLRETQYF.

V gene TRBV29-1 combines with J gene TRBJ1-3; 9 nucleotides line up with TRBD1. With 7 bases clipped from V and 2 bases from J, the junction kept 6 bases outside the gene matches. CDR3 length: 14 amino acids. Germline V gives CDR1 SQVTM, CDR2 ANQGSEA. The CDR3 loop is CSAAGTGTGNTIYF. CDR3 sequence (DNA): TGCAGCGCTGCCGGGACAGGGACTGGAAACACCATATATTTT.

The chain is built from TRBV10-3 and TRBJ2-7, with 9 nucleotides matching TRBD1. V gave up 8 bases and J gave up 0 bases; unmatched junction bases: 2. The CDR3 loop spans 13 amino acids. Germline V CDR1 and CDR2: ENHRY, SYGVKD. CDR3 protein: CAIGTGSSYEQYF. CDR3 DNA: TGTGCCATCGGGACAGGGAGCTCCTACGAGCAGTACTTC.

Points on this clone: At one end, the junction sequence differs from germline, possibly due to a read error. The rearrangement joins TRBV5-6 to TRBJ2-5; D is undetermined. Germline loops: CDR1 SGHDT, CDR2 YYEEEE. The CDR3 loop spans 15 amino acids. CDR3 loop: CASSLAGVNQGTQYF. The CDR3 region has the DNA TGTGCCAGCAGCTTGGCCGGTGTGAACCAAGGGACCCAGTACTTC. Filled out from reference TRBV5-6 and TRBJ2-5, the complete variable domain reads DAGVTQSPTHLIKTRGQQVTLRCSPKSGHDTVSWYQQALGQGPQFIFQYYEEEERQRGNFPDRFSGHQFPNYSSELNVNALLLGDSALYLCASSLAGVNQGTQYFGPGTRLLVL.

The chain couples TRBV7-9 to TRBJ2-1, with 11 bases lining up with TRBD2. V shed 3 bases and J 7 bases; nucleotides not matched to a gene: 11. This CDR3 comprises 17 residues. The germline CDR1 and CDR2 sequences are SEHNR and FQNEAQ (reference sequence). This CDR3 reads CASSFPFSGRAANEQFF. CDR3 coding DNA: TGTGCCAGCAGCTTCCCCTTTAGCGGGAGGGCCGCTAATGAGCAGTTCTTC.

The chain has TRBV4-1 and TRBJ2-3, with 9 bases fitting TRBD1. CDR1 is MGHRA, CDR2 YSYEKL, per germline. The CDR3 consists of 18 residues. V shed 3 bases and J 3 bases; nucleotides not matched to a gene: 13. In DNA, the CDR3 is TGCGCCAGCAGCCACCGTACGGGACAGGGAATATCGACAGATACGCAGTATTTT. This sequence encodes CASSHRTGQGISTDTQYF.

The chain recombines TRBV5-1 with TRBJ1-1; a possible D gene is TRBD1 (5 bases). The CDR3 loop spans 15 amino acids. The V end was cut by 0 bases, the J end by 5 bases, with 14 bases between. Germline values: CDR1 SGHRS, CDR2 YFSETQ. The CDR3 sequence is CASSLEPGGVTEAFF. The CDR3 DNA reads as TGCGCCAGCAGCTTGGAGCCTGGGGGGGTTACTGAAGCTTTCTTT.

The chain joins TRBV9 to TRBJ2-3; 11 bases align to TRBD2. Germline trimming cut 4 bases from V and 6 bases from J; bases unmatched to any gene: 13. This CDR3 is built from 17 residues. Germline CDR1 and CDR2: SGDLS and YYNGEE. The CDR3 sequence: CASSFVAGGPSVDTQYF. CDR3 nucleotide sequence: TGTGCCAGCAGCTTCGTAGCGGGAGGGCCCTCTGTGGATACGCAGTATTTT.

The rearrangement links TRBV5-6 to TRBJ1-5; TRBD1 matches 11 bases. This CDR3 spans 19 amino acids. J lost 1 base, V lost 4 bases, and 13 bases had no gene match. Germline CDR1 reads SGHDT; CDR2 reads YYEEEE. This CDR3 is CASSRFRDRGIMSNQPQHF. DNA for the CDR3: TGTGCCAGCAGCCGTTTCCGGGACAGGGGGATCATGAGCAATCAGCCCCAGCATTTT.

This clone is a singleton in its sample. The gene calls are TRBV29-1 and TRBJ1-2; perhaps TRBD1 as D (5 bases). The V end lost 4 bases, the J end lost 8 bases, and 11 bases lay between the germline ends. The germline CDR1 and CDR2 sequences are SQVTM and ANQGSEA. The CDR3 has 11 amino acids. DNA of the CDR3: TGCAGCGTTGGCAGGGCGGAAGGCTACACCTTC. Translated, it gives CSVGRAEGYTF.

This clone showed up just once. The CDR3 coding sequence is TGCGCCAGCAGCGTTTTTGGTACTCAAGAGACCCAGTACTTC. Its translation is CASSVFGTQETQYF. V and J are TRBV5-1 and TRBJ2-5; unclear D gene. V was trimmed by 4 bases and J by 2 bases, leaving 12 bases between them. Germline CDR1 is SGHRS and CDR2 is YFSETQ. CDR3 length: 14 amino acids.

The chain employs TRBV5-4 and TRBJ2-5, with D possibly TRBD1 on 6 matching bases. This CDR3 is built from 14 residues. Trimming pared 7 bases from V and 1 base from J, leaving 14 bases between. Germline V gene lookup returns CDR1 SGHNT and CDR2 YYREEE (reference sequence). The DNA of the CDR3 is TGTGCCAGCTTAGAACAGGGCCTCCAAGAGACCCAGTACTTC. The encoded protein is CASLEQGLQETQYF.

This clone was counted a few times. This rearrangement joins TRBV5-6 to TRBJ2-7; unclear D gene. V was shortened by 3 bases and J by 2 bases, with 6 bases between the two germline ends. This CDR3 spans 12 amino acids. Germline-derived CDR1 and CDR2 are SGHDT and YYEEEE. CDR3 sequence: CASSSEAYEQYF. The CDR3 DNA reads TGTGCCAGCAGCTCAGAAGCCTACGAGCAGTACTTC.

The chain employs TRBV29-1 and TRBJ1-1; D uncertain. The CDR3 has 12 amino acids. The germline V gene encodes CDR1 SQVTM and CDR2 ANQGSEA. The V gene lost 7 bases and the J gene lost 5 bases, with 14 bases spanning the gap. The CDR3 bases are TGCAGCGGGAGTAGCCGAGGGACTGAAGCTTTCTTT. Translation gives CSGSSRGTEAFF.